These T cell receptor beta chains were read from a single sample in a study of naive and memory T cell subsets. One entry per CDR3 protein, called by TCRdb with MiXCR from the UMI-ligation and nested PCR reads. The profile covers around 31,000 distinct CDR3 sequences, with about 10% appearing a single time and roughly a sixth taken by the ten largest. The sample consisted of effector memory CD4+ T cells from blood. All receptors come from a human donor in good health. Both conserved end residues are part of each CDR3. A D gene is named only where the DNA matches it firmly. Rows give clone size only sometimes, using once, few, many, or a class for an expanded clone.

TRBD1 TRBJ1-6 few TRBV5-4 CASSRALTGGQSPLHF TGTGCCAGCAGCCGCGCGTTAACAGGGGGTCAATCACCCCTCCACTTT
NA TRBJ2-1 NA TRBV11-3 CASSPGLHSYNEQFF TGTGCCAGCAGCCCCGGGCTACACTCCTACAATGAGCAGTTCTTC
NA TRBJ2-7 NA TRBV20-1 CSAPGGPYEQYF TGCAGTGCTCCCGGAGGGCCCTACGAGCAGTACTTC
TRBD1 TRBJ2-4 many TRBV20-1 CSARDTGGRAKNIQYF TGCAGTGCTAGAGATACAGGGGGTAGAGCCAAAAACATTCAGTACTTC
NA TRBJ2-5 few TRBV21-1 CASSKEGTGKETQYF TGTGCCAGCAGCAAAGAGGGGACAGGGAAAGAGACCCAGTACTTC
TRBD1 TRBJ1-2 many TRBV29-1 CSVIPQRGRIYGYTF TGCAGCGTCATACCCCAGAGGGGGCGCATCTATGGCTACACCTTC
NA TRBJ2-1 few TRBV2 CASSGDYNEQFF TGTGCCAGCAGTGGGGATTACAATGAGCAGTTCTTC
NA TRBJ2-7 NA TRBV20-1 CSARSLAQSSYEQYF TGCAGTGCTAGGAGTCTAGCGCAGAGCTCCTACGAGCAGTACTTC
NA TRBJ2-7 many TRBV28 CATTNLNYEQYF TGTGCCACCACAAACCTAAACTACGAGCAGTACTTC
NA TRBJ1-5 many TRBV7-2 CASSSTDRLSNQPQHF TGTGCCAGCAGCTCCACGGACAGATTAAGCAATCAGCCCCAGCATTTT
NA TRBJ1-5 NA TRBV4-1 CASSQDYSLSNQPQHF TGCGCCAGCAGCCAAGACTACAGTCTGAGCAATCAGCCCCAGCATTTT
TRBD1 TRBJ2-5 many TRBV27 CASRTGSGKETQYF TGTGCCAGCAGGACAGGGTCTGGTAAAGAGACCCAGTACTTC